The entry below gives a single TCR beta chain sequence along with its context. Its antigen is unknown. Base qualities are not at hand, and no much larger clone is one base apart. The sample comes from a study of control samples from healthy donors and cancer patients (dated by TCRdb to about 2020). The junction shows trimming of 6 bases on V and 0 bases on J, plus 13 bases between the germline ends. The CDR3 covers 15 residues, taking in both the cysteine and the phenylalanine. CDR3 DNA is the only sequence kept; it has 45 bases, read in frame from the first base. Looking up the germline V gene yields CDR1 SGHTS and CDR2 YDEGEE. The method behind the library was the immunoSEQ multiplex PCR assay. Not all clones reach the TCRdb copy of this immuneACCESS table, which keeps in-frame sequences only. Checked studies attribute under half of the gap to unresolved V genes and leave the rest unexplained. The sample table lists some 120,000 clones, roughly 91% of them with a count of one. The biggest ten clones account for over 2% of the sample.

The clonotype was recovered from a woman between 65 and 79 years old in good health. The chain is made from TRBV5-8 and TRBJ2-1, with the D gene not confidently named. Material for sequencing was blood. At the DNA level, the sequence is TGTGCCAGCACCTCTTTGGCCCTCTCCTACAATGAGCAGTTCTTC. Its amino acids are CASTSLALSYNEQFF.